The 3 T cell receptor beta chains below come from one sample, sequenced in a study of human T cells and chemical hapten exposure. TCRdb used MiXCR to reprocess the RACE reads, holding one entry per CDR3 protein. The table has more than 60,000 distinct CDR3 sequences, over 6.5% seen once; the top ten hold over 1.5%. Time point given: healthy volunteer bleed at 6 weeks. Unfractionated whole blood was the source from which total RNA was extracted. Sequenced input: whole blood. These receptors were obtained from a male donor in good health. Some clones in this sample may be carry-over from other donors' samples.

This clonotype was seen a handful of times. The V and J genes are TRBV5-1 and TRBJ1-4; D is unresolved. The V end was cut by 0 bases, the J end by 0 bases, with 3 bases between. This CDR3 has 14 residues. CDR1 and CDR2 from the germline V gene are SGHRS and YFSETQ. CDR3 nucleotide sequence: TGCGCCAGCAGCTTGGATGCAACTAATGAAAAACTGTTTTTT. Translated: CASSLDATNEKLFF.

The chain joins TRBV12-3 or TRBV12-4 to TRBJ1-5, with D uncertain. The CDR3 is 14 amino acids. V was trimmed by 5 bases and J by 0 bases, leaving 8 bases between them. CDR3 sequence: CASSQDNSNQPQHF. CDR3 in DNA: TGTGCCAGCAGTCAGGATAATAGCAATCAGCCCCAGCATTTT.

The V call is TRBV20-1, the J call TRBJ1-1; D possibly corresponds to TRBD1 (5 bases). Germline V gene sequence: CDR1 DFQATT, CDR2 SNEGSKA (reference sequence). This CDR3 is built from 12 residues. V gave up 0 bases and J gave up 8 bases, with 10 bases separating them. This CDR3 is CSAREGTVEAFF. CDR3 in DNA: TGCAGTGCTAGAGAGGGGACCGTGGAAGCTTTCTTT.